The 16 T cell receptor beta chains below were found in one sample sequenced in a study of shared clonotypes between healthy human individuals. Generated by immunoSEQ multiplex PCR, the TCRdb table keeps only in-frame clones and is missing some. Altogether some 2.1 million clones are present, 93% being singletons, with the ten largest covering about 1.6%. CD8 cells classed as naive were CD45RO-negative and positively selected for CCR7, excluding terminally differentiated effector memory CD45RA+ cells. Sequenced input: naive CD8+ T cells from PBMCs. All receptors derive from a man aged 18-30 years in good health. Some clones in this sample may be carry-over from other donors' samples.

The gene calls are TRBV28 and TRBJ2-5, with D possibly being TRBD1 or TRBD2 (5 bases each). This CDR3 has 13 residues. The ends were cut back, 6 bases at V and 4 bases at J, with 12 bases in the middle. Germline loops: CDR1 MDHEN, CDR2 SYDVKM. The CDR3 DNA reads as TGTGCCAGCAGCTCGGGGCTAAGAGAGACCCAGTACTTC. This codes for CASSSGLRETQYF.

The chain combines TRBV27 with TRBJ2-7; D remains ambiguous. The CDR3 length is 15 residues. CDR1 and CDR2 (germline): MNHEY, SMNVEV (reference sequence). V lost 6 bases to trimming and J lost 0 bases, with 15 bases between them. CDR3 residues: CASSSRRTPSYEQYF. The CDR3 DNA sequence: TGTGCCAGCAGCTCCCGCAGGACGCCCTCCTACGAGCAGTACTTC.

The chain has TRBV14 and TRBJ2-7; no reliable D call. V dropped 1 base and J dropped 5 bases, with 6 bases sitting between them. The V gene's germline CDR1 is SGHDN and CDR2 FVKESK. This CDR3 contains 12 residues. CDR3 in amino acids: CASSQAWDEQYF. As DNA, the CDR3 is TGTGCCAGCAGCCAAGCGTGGGACGAGCAGTACTTC.

This chain links TRBV4-1 with TRBJ2-7, with TRBD1 matching 7 bases. The V segment lost 0 bases and the J segment 2 bases; nucleotides outside the gene matches: 7. Germline CDR1 reads MGHRA; CDR2 reads YSYEKL. The CDR3 length is 16 residues. Written as DNA, the CDR3 is TGCGCCAGCAGCCAAGATCAGATAGGGACAGCCTACGAGCAGTACTTC. Translated, it gives CASSQDQIGTAYEQYF.

This sequence joins TRBV4-1 and TRBJ2-5; the D call may be TRBD1 or TRBD2 (5 bases each). Germline lookup yields CDR1 MGHRA and CDR2 YSYEKL. This CDR3 spans 14 amino acids. Trimming stripped 0 bases from V and 7 bases from J, with 12 bases between. In DNA form, the CDR3 reads TGCGCCAGCAGCCAAGACGGGGCGCGAGTGACCCAGTACTTC. As protein: CASSQDGARVTQYF.

V is TRBV13 and J is TRBJ2-1; D is perhaps TRBD2 (5 bases). V was trimmed by 4 bases and J by 9 bases, leaving 13 bases between them. The CDR3 extends over 13 amino acids. In germline, CDR1 is PRHDT, CDR2 FYEKMQ (reference sequence). CDR3 coding DNA: TGTGCCAGCAGCTCCAAAACACGGGGTGAGCAGTTCTTC. Protein: CASSSKTRGEQFF.

This chain connects TRBV11-2 to TRBJ2-7, with 7 bases identical to TRBD1. Germline trimming cut 6 bases from V and 3 bases from J; bases unmatched to any gene: 5. The CDR3 covers 13 residues. Germline lookup yields CDR1 SGHAT and CDR2 FQNNGV. Here the CDR3 reads CASSDRASYEQYF. The CDR3, as DNA: TGTGCCAGCAGTGACAGGGCAAGCTACGAGCAGTACTTC.

CDR3 sequence: CASSNPTQDRGFAYEQYF. In DNA, the CDR3 is TGTGCCAGCAGTAATCCCACCCAAGACAGGGGGTTTGCTTACGAGCAGTACTTC. The rearrangement links TRBV25-1 to TRBJ2-7; the match to TRBD1 covers 9 bases. Trimming at V came to 5 bases and at J to 4 bases, leaving 18 bases not matched to a gene. The CDR3 consists of 18 residues. CDR1 is MGHDK and CDR2 is SYGVNS in the germline V gene.

CDR3 in amino acids: CASSLATGTTYEQYF. The CDR3 DNA sequence: TGTGCCAGCAGCTTAGCGACAGGGACCACCTACGAGCAGTACTTC. The chain couples TRBV11-2 to TRBJ2-7; 7 bases map to TRBD1. The CDR3 is 15 amino acids. Germline values: CDR1 SGHAT, CDR2 FQNNGV. Trimming at V came to 1 base and at J to 2 bases, leaving 5 bases not matched to a gene. Full variable domain (remainder filled in from reference TRBV11-2 and TRBJ2-7): EAGVAQSPRYKIIEKRQSVAFWCNPISGHATLYWYQQILGQGPKLLIQFQNNGVVDDSQLPKDRFSAERLKGVDSTLKIQPAKLEDSAVYLCASSLATGTTYEQYFGPGTRLTVT.

Remarks on this clone: The sample holds other DNA sequences that translate to the same CDR3. The J gene is TRBJ2-7, the V gene TRBV30; D may match TRBD1 or TRBD2 (5 bases each). The germline gives CDR1 GTSNPN, CDR2 SVGIG (reference sequence). The CDR3 loop spans 12 amino acids. Trimming left V 2 bases short and J 2 bases short, with 7 bases between. The CDR3 nucleotides read TGTGCCTGGAGTTTGGGGGCCTACGAGCAGTACTTC. Translation gives CAWSLGAYEQYF.

V usage is TRBV9 and J usage is TRBJ2-5; D remains ambiguous. Germline V gene sequence: CDR1 SGDLS, CDR2 YYNGEE. V shed 3 bases and J shed 8 bases, with 11 bases lying between them. This CDR3 region has 12 residues. CDR3 loop: CASSGGSPTQYF. CDR3 sequence (DNA): TGTGCCAGCAGCGGCGGTAGCCCAACCCAGTACTTC.

V is TRBV4-3 and J is TRBJ2-1; 7 positions agree with TRBD1. Trimming cost V 4 bases and J 5 bases; bases outside gene matches: 5. In germline, CDR1 is LGHNA, CDR2 YSLEER. The CDR3 totals 14 residues. CDR3 in amino acids: CASSRGTDHNEQFF. DNA of the CDR3: TGCGCCAGCAGCCGGGGGACAGACCACAATGAGCAGTTCTTC.

The rearrangement links TRBV6-5 to TRBJ1-1; D call uncertain. This CDR3 comprises 13 residues. Germline V gene lookup returns CDR1 MNHEY and CDR2 SVGAGI. V was trimmed by 6 bases and J by 6 bases, leaving 14 bases between them. CDR3 residues: CASRMIWGSEAFF. The CDR3 nucleotides read TGTGCCAGCAGGATGATATGGGGTTCTGAAGCTTTCTTT.

The chain carries TRBV28 and TRBJ2-7, with no clear D. Germline lookup yields CDR1 MDHEN and CDR2 SYDVKM. V dropped 1 base and J dropped 2 bases, with 9 bases sitting between them. The CDR3 totals 14 residues. The CDR3 sequence: CASSLLGQAYEQYF. The DNA for the CDR3 is TGTGCCAGCAGTTTATTGGGCCAAGCCTACGAGCAGTACTTC.

The chain employs TRBV6-4 and TRBJ2-1; D gene ambiguous. V was shortened by 2 bases and J by 6 bases, with 23 bases between the two germline ends. Per the germline V gene, CDR1 is MRHNA and CDR2 is SNTAGT. This CDR3 is 18 amino acids long. The CDR3 region is CASSDEELMLPPCNEQFF. The CDR3 nucleotides are TGTGCCAGCAGTGACGAGGAACTAATGCTTCCTCCCTGCAATGAGCAGTTCTTC.

CDR3 DNA sequence: TGTGCCAGTAGCCTCAGGGGTCCTTACTCCTACGAGCAGTACTTC. Its translation is CASSLRGPYSYEQYF. The rearrangement uses TRBV19 and TRBJ2-7, with D maybe TRBD1 (6 bases). Trimming stripped 6 bases from V and 0 bases from J, with 15 bases between. CDR1 is LNHDA and CDR2 is SQIVND in the germline V gene (reference sequence). This CDR3 comprises 15 residues. The variable domain in full, completed from reference TRBV19 and TRBJ2-7, reads DGGITQSPKYLFRKEGQNVTLSCEQNLNHDAMYWYRQDPGQGLRLIYYSQIVNDFQKGDIAEGYSVSREKKESFPLTVTSAQKNPTAFYLCASSLRGPYSYEQYFGPGTRLTVT.